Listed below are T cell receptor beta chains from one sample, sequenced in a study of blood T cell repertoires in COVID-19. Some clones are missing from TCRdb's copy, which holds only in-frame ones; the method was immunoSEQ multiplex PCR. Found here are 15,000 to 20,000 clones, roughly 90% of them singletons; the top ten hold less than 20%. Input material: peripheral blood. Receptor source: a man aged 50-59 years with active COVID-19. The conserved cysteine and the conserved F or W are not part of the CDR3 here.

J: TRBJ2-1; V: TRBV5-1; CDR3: ASSLAASGRANEQF
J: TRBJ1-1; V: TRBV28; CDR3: ASSSTVTEAF
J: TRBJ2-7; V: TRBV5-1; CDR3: ASSLDLAVTYEQY
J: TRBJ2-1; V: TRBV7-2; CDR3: ASSFTGTVSYNEQF
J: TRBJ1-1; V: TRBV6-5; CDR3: ASRTGGRNTEAF
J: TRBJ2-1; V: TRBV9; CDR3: ASSQAAGVSYNEQF
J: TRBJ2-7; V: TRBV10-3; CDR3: AISDPREPSYEQY
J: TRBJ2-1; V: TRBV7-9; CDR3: ASSLARVSREWHEQF
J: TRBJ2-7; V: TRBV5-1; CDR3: ASSLVSGGRSYEQY
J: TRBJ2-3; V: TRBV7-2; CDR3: ASSFHPLAGSSTDTQY
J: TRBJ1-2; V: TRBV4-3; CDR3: ASSQDQGVAGYT
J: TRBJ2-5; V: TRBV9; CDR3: ASSVGQQETQY
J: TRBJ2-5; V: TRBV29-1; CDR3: SVEGGPGQGLETQY
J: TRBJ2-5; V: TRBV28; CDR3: ASKVLAGQETQY
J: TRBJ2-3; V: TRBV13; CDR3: ASSLVLAGHTDTQY
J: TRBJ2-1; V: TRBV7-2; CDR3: ASSLESLQGIHNEQF
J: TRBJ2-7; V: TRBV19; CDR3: ASGTGGPYEQY
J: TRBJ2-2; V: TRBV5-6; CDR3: ASSLQGYAGELF
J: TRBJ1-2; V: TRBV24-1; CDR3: ATSDFTGGGLR
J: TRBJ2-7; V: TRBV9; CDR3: ASSVDPYTGAEQY
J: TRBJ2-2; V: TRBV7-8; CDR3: ASSSSSGSVPGELF
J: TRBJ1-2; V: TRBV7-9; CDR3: ASSWEGVTNYGYT
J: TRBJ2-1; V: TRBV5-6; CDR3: ASSLMGQGYNEQF
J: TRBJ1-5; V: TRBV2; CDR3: ASSPGQVGQPQH
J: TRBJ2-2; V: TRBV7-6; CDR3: ASSLAQGGNTGELF
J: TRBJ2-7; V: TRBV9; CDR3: ASSPLAGGPYEQY
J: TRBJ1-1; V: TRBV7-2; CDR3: ASSLNRNTEAF
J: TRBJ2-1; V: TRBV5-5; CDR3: ASGGRDISYNEQF
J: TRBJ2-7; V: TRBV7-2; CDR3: ASRLGQGLPYEQY
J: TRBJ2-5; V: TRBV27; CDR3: ASTQETQY
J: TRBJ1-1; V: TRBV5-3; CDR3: ARSLVRGSAEAF
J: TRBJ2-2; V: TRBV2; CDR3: ASSEWVSTSGGELF
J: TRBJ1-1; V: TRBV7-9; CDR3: ASSLVLSATEAF
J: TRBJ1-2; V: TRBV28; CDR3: ASSIDRDTYGYT
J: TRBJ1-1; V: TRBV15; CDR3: ATSRGSSTEAF
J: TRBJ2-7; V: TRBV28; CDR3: ASSSIYGEQY
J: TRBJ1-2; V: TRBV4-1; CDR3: ASSQDQSAGLSYT
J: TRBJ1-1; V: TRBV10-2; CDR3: ASSLQGAPTEAF
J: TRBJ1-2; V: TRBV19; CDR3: ASSIPRPQGYGYT
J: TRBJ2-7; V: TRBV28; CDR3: ASRQGQGTSEQY
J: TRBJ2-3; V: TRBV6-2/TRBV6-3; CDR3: ASSYSRDRETDTQY
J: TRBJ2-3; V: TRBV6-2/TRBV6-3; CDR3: ASSSTSGRTDTQY
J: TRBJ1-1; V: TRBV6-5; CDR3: ASRTGGTEAF
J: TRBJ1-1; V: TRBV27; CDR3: ASSFPGNTEAF
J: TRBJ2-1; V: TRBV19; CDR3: ASSRDRGRNEQF